One and the same sample provided the 20 T cell receptor beta chains below, sequenced in a study of blood T cell repertoires in COVID-19. Clones were sequenced by immunoSEQ multiplex PCR, and TCRdb holds only the in-frame ones, with some missing. The profile shows 200,000 to 250,000 clones, about 86% of them singletons. Sequenced sample: peripheral blood. Receptors originate from a man aged 18-30 years with active or convalescent COVID-19.

This chain connects TRBV6-4 to TRBJ2-6; D call uncertain. V lost 2 bases, J lost 0 bases, and 11 bases lay in between. This CDR3 has 17 residues. From germline, CDR1 is MRHNA and CDR2 SNTAGT. The CDR3 loop is CASSDGQESSGANVLTF. The CDR3 DNA sequence: TGTGCCAGCAGTGACGGGCAGGAAAGCTCTGGGGCCAACGTCCTGACTTTC.

The gene calls are TRBV2 and TRBJ1-1; maybe TRBD1 (5 bases). The CDR3 has 14 amino acids. V lost 8 bases, J lost 6 bases, and 19 bases lay in between. Germline V CDR1 and CDR2: SNHLY, FYNNEI. The DNA for the CDR3 is TGTGCCAGCGGAAAGGGGTCTGGAATCGCTGAAGCTTTCTTT. Its translation is CASGKGSGIAEAFF.

J is TRBJ1-2 and V is TRBV19; the D gene is possibly TRBD1 (5 bases). V shed 4 bases and J shed 3 bases, with 21 bases lying between them. The CDR3 contains 17 residues. Germline V CDR1 and CDR2: LNHDA, SQIVND (reference sequence). This CDR3 is CASSKPRGQGTYYGYTF. CDR3 DNA sequence: TGTGCCAGTAGTAAGCCCCGTGGGCAGGGAACGTACTATGGCTACACCTTC.

V gene TRBV18 combines with J gene TRBJ1-2; weak D call: TRBD1 (6 bases). The CDR3 loop spans 18 amino acids. CDR1 KGHSH and CDR2 LQKENI come from the germline V gene. Trimming cost V 6 bases and J 3 bases, with 26 bases left between them. The CDR3 DNA sequence: TGTGCCAGCTCGCCGCCACCGGGACACCGCACTCGGGACTATGGCTACACCTTC. As protein: CASSPPPGHRTRDYGYTF.

The chain is built from TRBV27 and TRBJ1-5, with TRBD1 identical over 8 bases. Unmatched junction bases numbered 10, after V lost 6 bases and J lost 0 bases. CDR3 size: 17 residues. Germline CDR1 is MNHEY and CDR2 is SMNVEV (reference sequence). The CDR3 region has the DNA TGTGCCAGCAGAGGACAGGGTATCGGCGTTAGCAATCAGCCCCAGCATTTT. Amino acid sequence: CASRGQGIGVSNQPQHF.

This chain links TRBV28 with TRBJ1-1; perhaps TRBD1 as D (5 bases). Germline V gene data show CDR1 as MDHEN and CDR2 as SYDVKM. This CDR3 is built from 16 residues. Trimming removed 6 bases at V and 4 bases at J, with 21 bases between. CDR3 DNA: TGTGCCAGCAGCCTTATGGTTGGGGGGTCGGGCACTGAAGCTTTCTTT. This encodes CASSLMVGGSGTEAFF.

CDR3 sequence reads: CASSSDTEAFF. The CDR3 DNA reads as TGCGCCAGCAGCTCCGACACTGAAGCTTTCTTT. The chain employs TRBV5-1 and TRBJ1-1; D not certain. In germline, CDR1 is SGHRS, CDR2 YFSETQ. The CDR3 contains 11 residues. V lost 3 bases, J lost 3 bases, and 3 bases lay in between.

The chain has TRBV7-9 and TRBJ1-2; 11 bases line up with TRBD1. Looked up from germline, CDR1 is SEHNR and CDR2 is FQNEAQ (reference sequence). This CDR3 has 16 residues. J gave up 0 bases and V 6 bases, and 6 bases lay outside the gene matches. The CDR3 sequence is CASRAGQGDPNYGYTF. The CDR3 nucleotides are TGTGCCAGCAGGGCGGGACAGGGGGATCCTAACTATGGCTACACCTTC.

This chain connects TRBV7-2 to TRBJ2-6; unclear D gene. The CDR3 length is 14 residues. In germline, CDR1 is SGHTA, CDR2 FQGNSA. Trimming took off 5 bases at V and 1 base at J, with 6 bases between the two ends. In DNA form, the CDR3 reads TGTGCCAGCAGCCAGATATCTGGGGCCAACGTCCTGACTTTC. Translating it yields CASSQISGANVLTF.

This sequence joins TRBV18 and TRBJ2-7, with 7 bases identical to TRBD1. From germline, CDR1 is KGHSH and CDR2 LQKENI. The CDR3 consists of 14 residues. V lost 3 bases to trimming and J lost 2 bases; unmatched junction nucleotides: 4. The CDR3, as DNA: TGTGCCAGCTCACCCCGGGACAGCCCCTACGAGCAGTACTTC. The encoded protein is CASSPRDSPYEQYF.

In its sample, this clone was seen a few times. V gene TRBV3-1 (or the pseudogene TRBV3-2) combines with J gene TRBJ1-5; possible D gene TRBD1, 6 bases. There are 14 residues in the CDR3. CDR1 and CDR2 from the germline V gene are LGHDT and YNNKEL (reference sequence). Trimming stripped 0 bases from V and 6 bases from J, with 9 bases between. In nucleotides, the CDR3 is TGTGCCAGCAGCCAAGACAGGGGACGTCAGCCCCAGCATTTT. Its translation: CASSQDRGRQPQHF.

The chain links TRBV19 to TRBJ2-1; no clear D. There are 13 residues in the CDR3. V lost 5 bases to trimming and J lost 4 bases, with 9 bases between them. Germline V CDR1 and CDR2: LNHDA, SQIVND (reference sequence). Written as DNA, the CDR3 is TGTGCCAGTAGTGCCCTAGGATACAATGAGCAGTTCTTC. Its translation is CASSALGYNEQFF.

The chain recombines TRBV27 with TRBJ2-7, with a tentative D call TRBD1 (5 bases). Germline lookup yields CDR1 MNHEY and CDR2 SMNVEV (reference sequence). There are 13 residues in the CDR3. The germline V and J ends were trimmed by 2 bases and 6 bases, with 11 bases remaining between them. CDR3 region: CASSLGAPAEQYF. The CDR3 coding sequence is TGTGCCAGCAGTTTAGGGGCCCCCGCCGAGCAGTACTTC.

The chain joins TRBV14 to TRBJ2-1, with TRBD2 matching 8 bases. With 3 bases clipped from V and 4 bases from J, the junction kept 8 bases outside the gene matches. The CDR3 consists of 16 residues. The germline V gene has CDR1 SGHDN and CDR2 FVKESK. Here the CDR3 reads CASSHSRLARYNEQFF. The CDR3 coding sequence is TGTGCCAGCAGCCACAGTCGACTAGCGAGATACAATGAGCAGTTCTTC.

The rearrangement links TRBV5-6 to TRBJ2-5; D is possibly TRBD1 (5 bases). CDR3 size: 14 residues. V lost 2 bases, J lost 2 bases, and 10 bases lay in between. Germline CDR1 and CDR2: SGHDT and YYEEEE. CDR3: CASSFQGIQETQYF. The CDR3 coding sequence is TGTGCCAGCAGCTTCCAGGGAATTCAAGAGACCCAGTACTTC.

This chain joins TRBV4-1 and TRBJ1-2; D possibly corresponds to TRBD1 (5 bases). Germline loops: CDR1 MGHRA, CDR2 YSYEKL. V lost 4 bases and J 1 base, leaving 10 bases between the germline ends. CDR3 length: 14 residues. The CDR3 bases are TGCGCCAGCAGCCGAGAGCAGGGTAACTATGGCTACACCTTC. Encoded protein: CASSREQGNYGYTF.

This sequence joins TRBV10-2 and TRBJ2-1; D is unclear. CDR3 length: 12 residues. From germline, CDR1 is WSHSY and CDR2 SAAADI. V lost 8 bases to trimming and J lost 3 bases, with 8 bases between them. CDR3 loop: CASGLSYNEQFF. The CDR3 DNA reads TGCGCCAGCGGGCTGAGCTACAATGAGCAGTTCTTC.

The genes are TRBV30 and TRBJ2-1; no definite D call. Trimming cost V 3 bases and J 2 bases, with 17 bases left between them. Germline V lookup: CDR1 GTSNPN, CDR2 SVGIG (reference sequence). This CDR3 has 16 amino acids. This chain's CDR3 is CAWSPPRIGTYNEQFF. For the CDR3, the DNA is TGTGCCTGGAGCCCCCCGCGGATAGGCACCTACAATGAGCAGTTCTTC.

This chain links TRBV6-1 with TRBJ2-1; D may be TRBD1 (5 bases). V was clipped by 2 bases and J by 0 bases, with 8 bases between them. The CDR3 has 15 amino acids. Per the germline V gene, CDR1 is MNHNS and CDR2 is SASEGT. The CDR3 spells CASSEPTASYNEQFF. The CDR3 bases are TGTGCCAGCAGTGAACCGACAGCCTCCTACAATGAGCAGTTCTTC.

This clone was picked up a small number of times. The chain carries TRBV5-1 and TRBJ1-1, with 7 bases matching TRBD1. Trimming took 3 bases from V and 4 from J; bases not matched to a gene: 9. The CDR3 extends over 15 amino acids. Germline V lookup: CDR1 SGHRS, CDR2 YFSETQ. CDR3 protein: CASSSGQALATEAFF. CDR3 coding DNA: TGCGCCAGCAGCTCCGGACAGGCCTTAGCCACTGAAGCTTTCTTT.